This T cell receptor beta chain was recorded in a study of T cell responses to AZD1222 COVID-19 vaccine. Notes on this clone: The antigen remains unidentified.

Germline V gene lookup returns CDR1 MNHNY and CDR2 SVGAGI (reference sequence). CDR3 length: 13 amino acids. V lost 1 base, J lost 0 bases, and 2 bases lay in between. Only in-frame clones appear in the TCRdb table, and some are missing; sequencing was by immunoSEQ multiplex PCR. The data contain around 80,000 clones, 70% to 90% of them singletons. Study-level points and caveats: The donor cohort was predominantly white British with a female majority, and clonal diversity may have been underestimated.

The sequencing used peripheral blood, collected 28 days after the second AZD1222 dose. The TCR comes from an adult who received the AZD1222 COVID-19 vaccine. The chain couples TRBV6-6 to TRBJ2-3; D remains unclear. The DNA for the CDR3 is TGTGCCAGCAGTTACTATAGCACAGATACGCAGTATTTT. This sequence encodes CASSYYSTDTQYF.